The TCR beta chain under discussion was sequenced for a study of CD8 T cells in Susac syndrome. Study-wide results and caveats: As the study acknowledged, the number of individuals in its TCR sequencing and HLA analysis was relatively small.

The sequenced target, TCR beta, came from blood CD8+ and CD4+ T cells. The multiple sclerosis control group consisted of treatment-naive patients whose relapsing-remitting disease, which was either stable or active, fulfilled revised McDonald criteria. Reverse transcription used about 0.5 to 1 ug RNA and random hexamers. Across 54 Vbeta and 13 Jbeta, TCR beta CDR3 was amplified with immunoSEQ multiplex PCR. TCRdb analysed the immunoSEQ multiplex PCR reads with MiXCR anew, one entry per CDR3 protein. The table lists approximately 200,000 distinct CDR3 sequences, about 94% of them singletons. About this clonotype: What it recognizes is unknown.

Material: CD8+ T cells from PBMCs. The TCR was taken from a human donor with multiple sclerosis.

CDR3 sequence (DNA): TGTGCCAGCAGTTTTATCGGGGGAGGTACCCAAGAGACCCAGTACTTC. Translation gives CASSFIGGGTQETQYF. V and J are TRBV7-9 and TRBJ2-5; D is perhaps TRBD2 (6 bases). CDR3 length: 16 amino acids. Germline V gene data show CDR1 as SEHNR and CDR2 as FQNEAQ (reference sequence). Trimming took off 6 bases at V and 1 base at J, with 18 bases between the two ends.